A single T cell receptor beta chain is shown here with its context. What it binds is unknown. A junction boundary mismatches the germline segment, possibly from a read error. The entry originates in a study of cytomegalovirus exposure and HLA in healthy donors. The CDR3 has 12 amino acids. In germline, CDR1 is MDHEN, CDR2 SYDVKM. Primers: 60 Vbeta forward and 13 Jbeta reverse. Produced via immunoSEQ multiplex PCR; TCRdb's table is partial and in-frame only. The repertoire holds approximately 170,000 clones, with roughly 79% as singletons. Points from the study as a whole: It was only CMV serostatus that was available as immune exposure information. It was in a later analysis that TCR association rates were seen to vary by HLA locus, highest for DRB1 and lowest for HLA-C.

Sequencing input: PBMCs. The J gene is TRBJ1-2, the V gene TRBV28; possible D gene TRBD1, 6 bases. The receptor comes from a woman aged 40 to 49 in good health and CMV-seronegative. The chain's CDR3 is CASSLPGTSLFF. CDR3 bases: TGTGCCAGCAGTTTACCGGGGACAAGCCTCTTCTTC.